This TCR beta chain was captured in a study of blood T cell repertoires in COVID-19. Study summary: Researchers got acute and convalescent COVID-19 samples from the United States, Italy and Spain. PBMCs, B-cell-depleted T cells, or T cells provided the cDNA or gDNA that made up the material.

Original processing methods: Estimates of nucleated cell counts were drawn from the amplification of reference gene primers. Sequencing used immunoSEQ multiplex PCR; TCRdb keeps in-frame clones, though not all of them. V and J calls and clone size are copied from that table; D and trimming were computed from the DNA. This table has 250,000 to 350,000 clones, roughly 90% appearing once. Seattle enrolled patients during active infection and tracked them longitudinally. The CDR3 is made up of 13 amino acids. Germline V gives CDR1 ENHRY, CDR2 SYGVKD. V lost 9 bases to trimming and J lost 0 bases; unmatched junction nucleotides: 3. This clone appeared once.

The receptor was isolated from a woman aged 25 to 45 with COVID-19, enrolled during active disease. Sequencing used peripheral blood. This chain joins TRBV10-3 and TRBJ2-3; 7 bases map to TRBD2. The CDR3 DNA reads as TGTGCCATAAATAGCGGGAGCACAGATACGCAGTATTTT. It is translated as CAINSGSTDTQYF.